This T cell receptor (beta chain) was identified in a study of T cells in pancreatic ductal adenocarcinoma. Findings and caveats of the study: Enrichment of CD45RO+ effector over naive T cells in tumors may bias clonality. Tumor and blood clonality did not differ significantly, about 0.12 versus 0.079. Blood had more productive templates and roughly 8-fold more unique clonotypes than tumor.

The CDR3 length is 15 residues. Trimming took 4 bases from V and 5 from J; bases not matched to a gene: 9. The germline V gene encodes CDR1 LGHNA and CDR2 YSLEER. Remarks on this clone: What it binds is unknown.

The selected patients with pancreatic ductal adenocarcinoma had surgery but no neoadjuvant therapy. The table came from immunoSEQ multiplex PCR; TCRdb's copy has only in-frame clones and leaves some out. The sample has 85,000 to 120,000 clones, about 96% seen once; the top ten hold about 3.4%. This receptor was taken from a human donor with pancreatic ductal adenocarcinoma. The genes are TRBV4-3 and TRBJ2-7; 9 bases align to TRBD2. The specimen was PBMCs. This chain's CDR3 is CASSLDGLARNEQYF. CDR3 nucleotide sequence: TGCGCCAGCAGCCTTGACGGACTAGCGAGGAACGAGCAGTACTTC.